The rows below give T cell receptor beta chains drawn from one sample of a study of blood T cell repertoires in COVID-19. Libraries were prepared by immunoSEQ multiplex PCR; TCRdb keeps only in-frame clonotypes and omits some of them. The sample includes roughly 330,000 clones, roughly 87% of them seen just once. Sequencing was done on a sample of PBMCs or T cells enriched from blood (not recorded which). Receptor source: a woman in her twenties or thirties who had recovered from COVID-19. Both conserved end residues are trimmed from each CDR3. Fields, in order: V gene, J gene, CDR3 length, CDR3 protein.

V gene: TRBV7-3
J gene: TRBJ1-1
CDR3 length: 10
CDR3 protein: ASKLTGGEAF

V gene: TRBV27
J gene: TRBJ1-2
CDR3 length: 16
CDR3 protein: ASFSPLRQGLIGGGYT

V gene: TRBV5-4
J gene: TRBJ1-2
CDR3 length: 12
CDR3 protein: ASSSRQGAYGYT

V gene: TRBV7-2
J gene: TRBJ1-4
CDR3 length: 12
CDR3 protein: ASSFGQGGEKLF

V gene: TRBV10-1
J gene: TRBJ1-1
CDR3 length: 11
CDR3 protein: ASSRARDTEAF

V gene: TRBV4-1
J gene: TRBJ2-3
CDR3 length: 15
CDR3 protein: ASSLGGGGAGSDTQY

V gene: TRBV7-9
J gene: TRBJ2-1
CDR3 length: 14
CDR3 protein: ASSLAWGRSYNEQF

V gene: TRBV5-1
J gene: TRBJ2-5
CDR3 length: 14
CDR3 protein: ASSLGQAGGGETQY

V gene: TRBV4-1
J gene: TRBJ2-1
CDR3 length: 13
CDR3 protein: ASSQSGGEVLEQF

V gene: TRBV11-2
J gene: TRBJ2-1
CDR3 length: 15
CDR3 protein: ASSHGLAPSSYNEQF

V gene: TRBV13
J gene: TRBJ2-3
CDR3 length: 16
CDR3 protein: ASSARRVAGTSGDTQY

V gene: TRBV9
J gene: TRBJ2-2
CDR3 length: 13
CDR3 protein: ASSVDPGNTGELF

V gene: TRBV5-1
J gene: TRBJ1-1
CDR3 length: 12
CDR3 protein: ASSSGNRDTEAF

V gene: TRBV30
J gene: TRBJ1-2
CDR3 length: 11
CDR3 protein: AWSVRQGSGYT

V gene: TRBV19
J gene: TRBJ2-5
CDR3 length: 12
CDR3 protein: ASGGLAGQETQY

V gene: TRBV30
J gene: TRBJ2-5
CDR3 length: 12
CDR3 protein: AWSRTLISGGLY

V gene: TRBV19
J gene: TRBJ1-3
CDR3 length: 13
CDR3 protein: ASSRDRGSGNTIY

V gene: TRBV3-1/TRBV3-2
J gene: TRBJ1-2
CDR3 length: 12
CDR3 protein: ASSQLQTAAGYT

V gene: TRBV5-1
J gene: TRBJ1-4
CDR3 length: 12
CDR3 protein: ASSLSGGGEKLF

V gene: TRBV13
J gene: TRBJ1-4
CDR3 length: 13
CDR3 protein: ASSPTGATNEKLF

V gene: TRBV10-3
J gene: TRBJ1-5
CDR3 length: 11
CDR3 protein: AISESLGAAQH

V gene: TRBV19
J gene: TRBJ1-5
CDR3 length: 10
CDR3 protein: ASKFGSQPQH

V gene: TRBV11-2
J gene: TRBJ2-3
CDR3 length: 13
CDR3 protein: ASSLVGDNTDTQY

V gene: TRBV7-9
J gene: TRBJ2-5
CDR3 length: 15
CDR3 protein: ASSLGPAGGPGETQY